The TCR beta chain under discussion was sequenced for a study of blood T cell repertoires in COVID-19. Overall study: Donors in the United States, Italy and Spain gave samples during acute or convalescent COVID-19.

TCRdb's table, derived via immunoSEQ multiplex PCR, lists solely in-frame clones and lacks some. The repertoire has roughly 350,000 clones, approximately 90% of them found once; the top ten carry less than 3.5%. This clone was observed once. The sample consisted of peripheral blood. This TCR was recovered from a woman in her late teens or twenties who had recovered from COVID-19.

CDR3 bases: TGTGCTAGTGGTACTCGGACAGATGCGAACACCGGGGAGCTGTTTTTT. Protein: CASGTRTDANTGELFF. The rearrangement joins TRBV12-5 to TRBJ2-2, with D perhaps matching TRBD1 (6 bases). The CDR3 covers 16 residues. The ends were cut back, 5 bases at V and 0 bases at J, with 13 bases in the middle. Germline V gives CDR1 LGHNT, CDR2 FRNRAP. Supplemented by reference TRBV12-5 and TRBJ2-2, the full variable domain reads DARVTQTPRHKVTEMGQEVTMRCQPILGHNTVFWYRQTMMQGLELLAYFRNRAPLDDSGMPKDRFSAEMPDATLATLKIQPSEPRDSAVYFCASGTRTDANTGELFFGEGSRLTVL.